This is a list of T cell receptor beta chains from one sample in a study of T cell repertoires in cytomegalovirus infection. MiXCR, run by TCRdb on the reads, gives a single entry per CDR3 protein. The table has around 570,000 distinct CDR3 sequences, under 45% seen once. These receptors are not linked to any known antigen. The sequenced sample was cultured PBMCs, obtained from culture after CMV antigen stimulation. The receptors were gathered from a human donor in good health (CMV status not recorded). Some clones in this sample may be carry-over from other donors' samples. Each CDR3 is given with its conserved first and last residue. The D gene is left open where the match is weak. Size tells how often a clone was seen (once, few, many) or the class of an expanded clone, and some rows leave it out.

TRBV2	TRBD1	once	TRBJ1-1	TGTGCCACCCAAGGGGGCCAGAACACTGAAGCTTTCTTT	CATQGGQNTEAFF
TRBV7-2	TRBD2	few	TRBJ2-7	TGTGCCAGCAGCTTAGCAGCGGGAGGGGGTTACGAGCAGTACTTC	CASSLAAGGGYEQYF
TRBV7-6	NA	NA	TRBJ1-2	TGTGCCAGCAGCTTAGTGGGCAGTTATGGCTACACCTTC	CASSLVGSYGYTF
TRBV2	NA	NA	TRBJ2-1	TGTGCCAGCAGTGAATATGGCAGGGAAAGTCTCAATGAGCAGTTCTTC	CASSEYGRESLNEQFF
TRBV20-1	NA	NA	TRBJ2-1	TGCAGTGCACAGGCGGGCCGCTACAATGAGCAGTTCTTC	CSAQAGRYNEQFF
TRBV6-2/TRBV6-3	NA	few	TRBJ2-7	TGTGCCAGCAGTTACTCCGGGATCTCCTACGAGCAGTACTTC	CASSYSGISYEQYF
TRBV20-1	TRBD2	few	TRBJ2-3	TGCAGTGCTAGTCCTAGCGGGGGGTTCGCAGATACGCAGTATTTT	CSASPSGGFADTQYF
TRBV2	NA	NA	TRBJ1-2	TGTGCCAGCAGTGAGCAGGGGCCTAACTATGGCTACACCTTC	CASSEQGPNYGYTF
TRBV12-3/TRBV12-4	NA	NA	TRBJ1-6	TGTGCCAGCAGTCAGGGAGAGGATTCACCCCTCCACTTT	CASSQGEDSPLHF
TRBV7-6	NA	NA	TRBJ2-2	TGTGCCAGCAGCCCGCGAGGGTCGAGCACCGGGGAGCTGTTTTTT	CASSPRGSSTGELFF
TRBV20-1	NA	NA	TRBJ1-1	TGCAGTGCTAGAGACAGTATGAAGGCTGAAGCTTTCTTT	CSARDSMKAEAFF
TRBV15	NA	NA	TRBJ1-1	TGTGCCACCCAGCCCCCGGGGTGGACTGAAGCTTTCTTT	CATQPPGWTEAFF
TRBV7-6	NA	few	TRBJ1-1	TGTGCCAGCAGCTTAATTGGCCCAGAAGCTTTCTTT	CASSLIGPEAFF
TRBV6-1	NA	NA	TRBJ2-4	TGTGCCAGCACTAGCGTACGGGCCAAAAACATTCAGTACTTC	CASTSVRAKNIQYF
TRBV4-2	NA	few	TRBJ2-7	TGTGCCAGCAGCCAGGGGCCCTCGGGCGGAGCCTACGAGCAGTACTTC	CASSQGPSGGAYEQYF
TRBV7-6	NA	NA	TRBJ1-1	TGTGCCAGCAGGCCCCTAGGCCCGATGAACACTGAAGCTTTCTTT	CASRPLGPMNTEAFF
TRBV7-2	TRBD2	NA	TRBJ2-7	TGTGCCAGCAGCTCTTCGGGGGGGTCCTTCGGGTACGAGCAGTACTTC	CASSSSGGSFGYEQYF
TRBV4-2	TRBD2	once	TRBJ2-3	TGTGCCAGCAGCCAAATAGCGGGGGGAGTAAAAACAGATACGCAGTATTTT	CASSQIAGGVKTDTQYF
TRBV20-1	NA	NA	TRBJ2-7	TGCAGTGCTAGAGATCCCGTGGGGGGGCTCGGGGAGCAGTACTTC	CSARDPVGGLGEQYF
TRBV7-8	NA	many	TRBJ1-1	TGTGCCAGCAGCTCCACTTGGGGGGAGGACACTGAAGCTTTCTTT	CASSSTWGEDTEAFF
TRBV18	NA	NA	TRBJ1-2	TGTGCCAGCTCACCGGCCATTGGACAGAACTATGGCTACACCTTC	CASSPAIGQNYGYTF
TRBV11-2	TRBD2	NA	TRBJ2-1	TGTGCCAGCAGCTTTAGCGGGAGGGCTATGTATGAGCAGTTCTTC	CASSFSGRAMYEQFF
TRBV7-2	TRBD2	NA	TRBJ2-2	TGTGCCAGCAGCTTACGAGGGAGGGGTCGCACCGGGGAGCTGTTTTTT	CASSLRGRGRTGELFF
TRBV27	NA	NA	TRBJ1-1	TGTGCCAGCAGTTTTGGGGGGTTGGCTGAAGCTTTCTTT	CASSFGGLAEAFF
TRBV5-5	NA	few	TRBJ1-1	TGTGCCAGCAGCTCGAACCCCCTGAACACTGAAGCTTTCTTT	CASSSNPLNTEAFF
TRBV7-4	TRBD2	NA	TRBJ2-7	TGTGCCAGCAGCCCCGGACTAGCGGGAATCTACGAGCAGTACTTC	CASSPGLAGIYEQYF
TRBV14	TRBD2	NA	TRBJ2-1	TGTGCCAGCAGCCCGGGACTAGCGGGAATGGGCGAGCAGTTCTTC	CASSPGLAGMGEQFF
TRBV11-2	TRBD1	few	TRBJ1-2	TGTGCCAGCAGCGCGCCTCGAGGCCTGAAGGGACAGGGAGCGATCGGCTACACCTTC	CASSAPRGLKGQGAIGYTF
TRBV19	TRBD1	NA	TRBJ1-1	TGTGCCAGTAGTACCCCGACAGGGTCCAAGAACACTGAAGCTTTCTTT	CASSTPTGSKNTEAFF
TRBV7-2	TRBD1	NA	TRBJ2-7	TGTGCCAGCAGCAACCGGGACAGGGGTAACGAGCAGTACTTC	CASSNRDRGNEQYF
TRBV7-8	TRBD2	few	TRBJ2-4	TGTGCCAGCAGCCCGACTAGCGGTTTAGCCAAAAACATTCAGTACTTC	CASSPTSGLAKNIQYF
TRBV7-3	NA	NA	TRBJ2-5	TGTGCCAGCAGCTTTACCAACCAAGAGACCCAGTACTTC	CASSFTNQETQYF
TRBV20-1	TRBD1	NA	TRBJ2-5	TGCAGTGCTAGACCAGGGACAGTCCAAGAGACCCAGTACTTC	CSARPGTVQETQYF
TRBV2	TRBD1	NA	TRBJ2-1	TGTGCCAGCAGTGAAATTGGGACAGGGGGCGTGGAGTTCTTC	CASSEIGTGGVEFF
TRBV7-2	TRBD2	few	TRBJ2-7	TGTGCCAGCAGCTCGGGGACTAGCGGACCTCTCTCCGAGCAGTACTTC	CASSSGTSGPLSEQYF
TRBV7-6	NA	NA	TRBJ2-3	TGTGCCAGCAGCTTTTCTCTGAATACGCAGTATTTT	CASSFSLNTQYF
TRBV7-8	NA	NA	TRBJ2-1	TGTGCCAGCAGCTTATTTAGGGGAGAAGGCAATGAGCAGTTCTTC	CASSLFRGEGNEQFF
TRBV7-2	TRBD1	NA	TRBJ1-1	TGTGCCAGCAGCCAACTACAGGGGCTTGAAGCTTTCTTT	CASSQLQGLEAFF
TRBV27	TRBD1	NA	TRBJ1-2	TGTGCCAGCAGTTCCCACCTCCGGACAGGGTTGGGCTATGGCTACACCTTC	CASSSHLRTGLGYGYTF